This T cell receptor beta chain was captured in a study of CD8+ T cells in alopecia areata. Study information: Dosing with tofacitinib proceeded for 6 to 18 months, followed by 6 months off drug.

Study conclusions and caveats: The study found higher clonality in lesional than normal scalp, especially in alopecia totalis/universalis.

The CDR3 is made up of 16 amino acids. V gave up 1 base and J gave up 0 bases, with 13 bases separating them. Germline CDR1 is SGHTA and CDR2 is FQGTGA. As to treatment: oral pan-JAK inhibitor, 5-10 mg twice daily. Investigators sorted PBMCs to obtain both CD4+ and CD8+ T cells. Extracted from the samples, RNA was reverse transcribed into cDNA to serve as the sequencing template. Generated by immunoSEQ multiplex PCR, the TCRdb table keeps only in-frame clones and is missing some. The repertoire has roughly 220,000 clones, 35% to 40% of them found once; the top ten carry 0.48%. This clone was detected only once. Its antigen is not identified.

The starting material was CD4+ T cells sorted from blood, obtained around week 30, from a patient treated with tofacitinib. This clonotype was obtained from a human donor with alopecia areata. The J gene is TRBJ2-7, the V gene TRBV7-3, with unresolved D. The CDR3 nucleotides are TGTGCCAGCAGCTTAAACGTACGCGGCGGCTCCTACGAGCAGTACTTC. Translation gives CASSLNVRGGSYEQYF.